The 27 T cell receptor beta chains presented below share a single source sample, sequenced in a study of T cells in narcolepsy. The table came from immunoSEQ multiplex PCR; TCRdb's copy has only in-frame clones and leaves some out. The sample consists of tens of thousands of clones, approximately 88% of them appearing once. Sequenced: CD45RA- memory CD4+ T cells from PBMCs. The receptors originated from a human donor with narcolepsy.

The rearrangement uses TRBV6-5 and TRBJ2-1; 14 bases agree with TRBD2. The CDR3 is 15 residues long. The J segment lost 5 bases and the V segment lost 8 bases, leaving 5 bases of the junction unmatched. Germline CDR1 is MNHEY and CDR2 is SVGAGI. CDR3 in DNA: TGTGCCAGCGGACCGACTAGCGGGAGGGACAATGAGCAGTTCTTC. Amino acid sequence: CASGPTSGRDNEQFF.

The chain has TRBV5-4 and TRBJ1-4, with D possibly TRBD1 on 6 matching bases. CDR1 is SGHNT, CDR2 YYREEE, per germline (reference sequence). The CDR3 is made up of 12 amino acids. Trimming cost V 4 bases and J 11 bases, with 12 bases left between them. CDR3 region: CASSTDSLKLFF. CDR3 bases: TGTGCCAGCAGCACGGACAGCTTGAAACTGTTTTTT.

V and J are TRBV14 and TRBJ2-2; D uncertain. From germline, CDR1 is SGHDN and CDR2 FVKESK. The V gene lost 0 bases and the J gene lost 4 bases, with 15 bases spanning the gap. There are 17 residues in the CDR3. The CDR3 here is CASSQDKGGRFTGELFF. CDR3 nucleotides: TGTGCCAGCAGCCAAGATAAAGGTGGACGATTCACCGGGGAGCTGTTTTTT.

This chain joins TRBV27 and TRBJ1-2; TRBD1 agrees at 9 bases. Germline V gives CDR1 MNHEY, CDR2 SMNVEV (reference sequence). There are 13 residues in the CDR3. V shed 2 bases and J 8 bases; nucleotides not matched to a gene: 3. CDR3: CASSLGQGRGYTF. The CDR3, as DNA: TGTGCCAGCAGTTTAGGACAGGGGCGAGGCTACACCTTC.

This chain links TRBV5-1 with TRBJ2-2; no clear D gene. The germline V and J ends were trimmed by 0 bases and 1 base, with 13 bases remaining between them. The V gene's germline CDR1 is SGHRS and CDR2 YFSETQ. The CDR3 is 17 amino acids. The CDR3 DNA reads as TGCGCCAGCAGCTTGGACGGAAGGGTTGGGAACACCGGGGAGCTGTTTTTT. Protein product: CASSLDGRVGNTGELFF.

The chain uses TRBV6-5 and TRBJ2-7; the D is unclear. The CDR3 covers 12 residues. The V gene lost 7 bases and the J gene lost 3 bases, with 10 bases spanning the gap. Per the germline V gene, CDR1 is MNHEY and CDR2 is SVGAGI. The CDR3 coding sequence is TGTGCCAGCACCATTAGTAGCTACGAGCAGTACTTC. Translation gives CASTISSYEQYF.

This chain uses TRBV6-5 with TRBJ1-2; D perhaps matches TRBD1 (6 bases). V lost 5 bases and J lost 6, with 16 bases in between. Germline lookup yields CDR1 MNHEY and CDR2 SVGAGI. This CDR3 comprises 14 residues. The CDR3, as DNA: TGTGCCAGCAGTCCGGGACAAGCGGCGAATGGCTACACCTTC. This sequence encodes CASSPGQAANGYTF.

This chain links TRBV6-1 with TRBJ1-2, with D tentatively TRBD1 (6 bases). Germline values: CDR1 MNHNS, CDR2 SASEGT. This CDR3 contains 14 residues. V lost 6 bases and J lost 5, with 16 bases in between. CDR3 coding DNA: TGTGCCAGCAGGGATTCCGGGACAAAGTATGGCTACACCTTC. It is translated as CASRDSGTKYGYTF.

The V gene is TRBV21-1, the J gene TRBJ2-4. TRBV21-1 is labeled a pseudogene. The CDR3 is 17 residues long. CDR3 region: CASSKARGPLDKNIQYF. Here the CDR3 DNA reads TGTGCCAGCAGCAAAGCTAGAGGACCCCTCGATAAAAACATTCAGTACTTC.

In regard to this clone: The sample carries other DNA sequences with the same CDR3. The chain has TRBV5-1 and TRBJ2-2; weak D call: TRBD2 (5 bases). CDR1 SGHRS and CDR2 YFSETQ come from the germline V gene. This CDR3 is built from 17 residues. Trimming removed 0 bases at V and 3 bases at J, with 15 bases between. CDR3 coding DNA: TGCGCCAGCAGCTTGGGCGGTGGCAGGACTTACACCGGGGAGCTGTTTTTT. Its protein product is CASSLGGGRTYTGELFF.

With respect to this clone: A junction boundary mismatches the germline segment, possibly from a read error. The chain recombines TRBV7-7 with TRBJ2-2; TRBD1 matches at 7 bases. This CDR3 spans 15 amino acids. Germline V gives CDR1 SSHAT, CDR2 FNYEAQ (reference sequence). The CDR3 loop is CASRTGQANTGELFF. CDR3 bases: TGTGCTAGCAGGACCGGACAGGCGAACACCGGGGAGCTGTTTTTT. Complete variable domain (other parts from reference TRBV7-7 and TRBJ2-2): GAGVSQSPRYKVTKRGQDVTLRCDPISSHATLYWYQQALGQGPEFLTYFNYEAQPDKSGLPSDRFSAERPEGSISTLTIQRTEQRDSAMYRCASRTGQANTGELFFGEGSRLTVL.

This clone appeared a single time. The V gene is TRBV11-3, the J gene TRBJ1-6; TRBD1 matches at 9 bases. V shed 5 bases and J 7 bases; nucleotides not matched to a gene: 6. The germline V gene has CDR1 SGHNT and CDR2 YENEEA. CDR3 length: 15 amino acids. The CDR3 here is CASSQSDRGNSPLHF. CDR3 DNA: TGTGCCAGCAGCCAGTCGGACAGGGGAAATTCACCCCTCCACTTT.

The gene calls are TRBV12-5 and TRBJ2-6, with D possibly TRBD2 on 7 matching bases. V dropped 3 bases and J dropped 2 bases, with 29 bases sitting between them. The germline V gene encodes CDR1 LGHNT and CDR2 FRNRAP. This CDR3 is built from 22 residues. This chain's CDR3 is CASGFKQTGWGGRTPGANVLTF. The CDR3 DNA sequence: TGTGCTAGTGGTTTTAAACAAACAGGGTGGGGAGGGAGGACCCCTGGGGCCAACGTCCTGACTTTC.

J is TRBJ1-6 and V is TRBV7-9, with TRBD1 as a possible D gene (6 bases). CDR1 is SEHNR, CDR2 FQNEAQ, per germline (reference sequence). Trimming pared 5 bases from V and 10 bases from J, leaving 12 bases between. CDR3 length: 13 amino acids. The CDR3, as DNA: TGTGCCAGCAGCGTCACGGACAGATCACCCCTCCACTTT. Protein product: CASSVTDRSPLHF.

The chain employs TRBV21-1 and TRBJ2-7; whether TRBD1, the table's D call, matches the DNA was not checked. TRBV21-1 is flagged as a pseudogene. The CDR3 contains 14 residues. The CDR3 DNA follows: TGTGCCAGCAGCAAAGGTCGGGGCCGGGCCCAGGGGCACTTC. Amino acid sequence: CASSKGRGRAQGHF.

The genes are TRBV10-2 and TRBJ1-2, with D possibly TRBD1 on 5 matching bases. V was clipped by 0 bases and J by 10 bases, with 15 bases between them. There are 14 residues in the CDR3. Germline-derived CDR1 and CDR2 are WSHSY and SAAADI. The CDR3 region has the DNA TGCGCCAGCAGTGAGTCTTGGCAGGGAGGATTCTACACCTTC. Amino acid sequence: CASSESWQGGFYTF.

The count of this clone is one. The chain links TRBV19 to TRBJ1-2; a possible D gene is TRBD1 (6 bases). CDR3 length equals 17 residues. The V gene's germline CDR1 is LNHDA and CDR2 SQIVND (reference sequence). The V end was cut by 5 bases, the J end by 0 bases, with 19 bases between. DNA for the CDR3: TGTGCCAGTAGTCGCGATCAGGGGTTCGGCACTAACTATGGCTACACCTTC. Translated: CASSRDQGFGTNYGYTF.

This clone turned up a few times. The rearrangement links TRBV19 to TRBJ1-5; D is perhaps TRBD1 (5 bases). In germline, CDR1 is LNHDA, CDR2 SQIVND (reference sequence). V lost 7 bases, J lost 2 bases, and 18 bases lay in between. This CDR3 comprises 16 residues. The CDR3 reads CASTPNGGGRNQPQHF. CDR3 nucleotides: TGTGCCAGTACCCCAAACGGGGGTGGACGCAATCAGCCCCAGCATTTT.

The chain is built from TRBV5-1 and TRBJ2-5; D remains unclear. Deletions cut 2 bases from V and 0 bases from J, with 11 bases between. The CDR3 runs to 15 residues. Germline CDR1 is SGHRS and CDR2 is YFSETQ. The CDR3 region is CASSFVGANQETQYF. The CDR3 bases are TGCGCCAGCAGCTTTGTTGGAGCCAACCAAGAGACCCAGTACTTC.

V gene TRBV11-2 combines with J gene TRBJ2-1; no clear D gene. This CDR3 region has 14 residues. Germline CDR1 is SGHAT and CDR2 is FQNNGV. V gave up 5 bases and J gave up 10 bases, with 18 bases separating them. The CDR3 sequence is CASSPSFASPEQFF. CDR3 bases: TGTGCCAGCAGCCCGTCCTTTGCCAGCCCAGAGCAGTTCTTC. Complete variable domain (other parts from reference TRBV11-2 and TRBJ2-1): EAGVAQSPRYKIIEKRQSVAFWCNPISGHATLYWYQQILGQGPKLLIQFQNNGVVDDSQLPKDRFSAERLKGVDSTLKIQPAKLEDSAVYLCASSPSFASPEQFFGPGTRLTVL.

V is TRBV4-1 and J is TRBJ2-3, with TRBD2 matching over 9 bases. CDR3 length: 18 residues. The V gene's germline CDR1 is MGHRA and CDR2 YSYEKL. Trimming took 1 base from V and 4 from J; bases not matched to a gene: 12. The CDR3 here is CASSQVPQVAGGPDTQYF. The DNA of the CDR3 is TGCGCCAGCAGCCAAGTACCCCAGGTGGCGGGGGGGCCAGATACGCAGTATTTT.

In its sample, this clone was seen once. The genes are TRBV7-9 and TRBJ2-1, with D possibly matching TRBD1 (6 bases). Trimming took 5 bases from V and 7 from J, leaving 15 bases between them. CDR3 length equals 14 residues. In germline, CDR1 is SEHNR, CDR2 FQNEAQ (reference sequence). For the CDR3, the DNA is TGTGCCAGCAGCCTTGAGATCAGGGGTAATGAGCAGTTCTTC. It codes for CASSLEIRGNEQFF.

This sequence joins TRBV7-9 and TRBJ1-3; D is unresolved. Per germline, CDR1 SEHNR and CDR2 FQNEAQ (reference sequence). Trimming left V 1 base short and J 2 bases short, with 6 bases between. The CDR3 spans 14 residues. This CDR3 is CASSLVGTGNTIYF. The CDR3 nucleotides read TGTGCCAGCAGCTTAGTCGGAACTGGAAACACCATATATTTT. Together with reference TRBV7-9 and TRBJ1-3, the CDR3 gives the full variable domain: DTGVSQNPRHKITKRGQNVTFRCDPISEHNRLYWYRQTLGQGPEFLTYFQNEAQLEKSRLLSDRFSAERPKGSFSTLEIQRTEQGDSAMYLCASSLVGTGNTIYFGEGSWLTVV.

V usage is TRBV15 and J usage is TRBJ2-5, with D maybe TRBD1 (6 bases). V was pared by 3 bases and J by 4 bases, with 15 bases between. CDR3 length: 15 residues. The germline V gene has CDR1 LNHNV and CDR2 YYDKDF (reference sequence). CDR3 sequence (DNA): TGTGCCACCAGCAGCGGCAGGGGTAGGGGAGAGACCCAGTACTTC. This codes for CATSSGRGRGETQYF.

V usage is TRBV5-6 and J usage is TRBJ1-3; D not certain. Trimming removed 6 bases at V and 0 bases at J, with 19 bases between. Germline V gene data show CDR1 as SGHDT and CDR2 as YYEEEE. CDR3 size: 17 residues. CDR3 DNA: TGTGCCAGCACTTACACCCCCCTTTTACCCTCTGGAAACACCATATATTTT. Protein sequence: CASTYTPLLPSGNTIYF.

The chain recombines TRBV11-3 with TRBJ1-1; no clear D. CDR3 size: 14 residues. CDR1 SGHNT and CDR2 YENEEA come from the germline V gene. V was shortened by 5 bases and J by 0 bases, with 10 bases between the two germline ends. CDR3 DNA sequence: TGTGCCAGCAGCCCCCCCAGGATGAACACTGAAGCTTTCTTT. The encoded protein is CASSPPRMNTEAFF.

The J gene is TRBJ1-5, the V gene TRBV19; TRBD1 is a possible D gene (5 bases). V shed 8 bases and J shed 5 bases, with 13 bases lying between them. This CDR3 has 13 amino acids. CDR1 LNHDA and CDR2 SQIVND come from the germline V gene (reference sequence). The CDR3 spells CASCEGRDQPQHF. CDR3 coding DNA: TGTGCCAGTTGCGAGGGGAGGGATCAGCCCCAGCATTTT.